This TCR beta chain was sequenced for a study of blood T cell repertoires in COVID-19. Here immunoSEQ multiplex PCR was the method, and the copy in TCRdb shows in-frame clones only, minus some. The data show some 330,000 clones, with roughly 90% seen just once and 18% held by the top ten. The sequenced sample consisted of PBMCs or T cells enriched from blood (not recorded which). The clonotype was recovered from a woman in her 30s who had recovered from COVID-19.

CDR3 nucleotide sequence: TGCGCCAGCAGGAGACAGGGAAGGTCCTACGAGCAGTACTTC. It encodes CASRRQGRSYEQYF. The rearrangement joins TRBV23-1 to TRBJ2-7; TRBD1 matches 7 bases. TRBV23-1 is annotated as an ORF whose role is uncertain. This CDR3 is 14 amino acids long. V shed 6 bases and J 1 base; nucleotides not matched to a gene: 6.